This is a list of T cell receptor beta chains from one sample in a study of blood T cell repertoires in COVID-19. The assay was immunoSEQ multiplex PCR, and TCRdb's table has in-frame clones only and misses some. There are about 140,000 clones in the sample; roughly 78% occur only once, and roughly 3.4% lies in the top ten. The sequenced sample was peripheral blood. All receptors come from a man in his 60s with acute or convalescent COVID-19. Both conserved end residues are part of each CDR3. Fields, in order: V gene, D gene, J gene, CDR3 protein. The D gene is left open where the match is weak.

V gene: TRBV6-5; D gene: NA; J gene: TRBJ1-5; CDR3 protein: CASRKTGTARQPQHF
V gene: TRBV3-1/TRBV3-2; D gene: NA; J gene: TRBJ1-1; CDR3 protein: CASSQVVESAEAFF
V gene: TRBV27; D gene: NA; J gene: TRBJ2-7; CDR3 protein: CASSFRPSAKGVSYEQYF
V gene: TRBV6-2/TRBV6-3; D gene: TRBD1; J gene: TRBJ2-5; CDR3 protein: CASSRGLGETQYF
V gene: TRBV19; D gene: NA; J gene: TRBJ1-1; CDR3 protein: CASSTTFRQFGTEAFF
V gene: TRBV6-5; D gene: TRBD1; J gene: TRBJ2-3; CDR3 protein: CASSRGTGETDTQYF
V gene: TRBV11-1; D gene: TRBD2; J gene: TRBJ2-7; CDR3 protein: CASSPREAEQYF
V gene: TRBV5-1; D gene: NA; J gene: TRBJ2-3; CDR3 protein: CASSPRGDTDTQYF
V gene: TRBV12-3/TRBV12-4; D gene: NA; J gene: TRBJ1-5; CDR3 protein: CASSLGTTQHF
V gene: TRBV7-2; D gene: TRBD2; J gene: TRBJ2-5; CDR3 protein: CASSFTSGRGQETQYF
V gene: TRBV2; D gene: NA; J gene: TRBJ1-1; CDR3 protein: CASRPGAEAFF
V gene: TRBV27; D gene: TRBD1; J gene: TRBJ1-1; CDR3 protein: CASSSYRGTTEAFF
V gene: TRBV11-2; D gene: NA; J gene: TRBJ2-2; CDR3 protein: CASTGVGELFF
V gene: TRBV7-2; D gene: TRBD1; J gene: TRBJ2-3; CDR3 protein: CASSSTPTGGRADTQYF
V gene: TRBV19; D gene: TRBD2; J gene: TRBJ2-5; CDR3 protein: CASSPSGNQETQYF
V gene: TRBV19; D gene: NA; J gene: TRBJ2-7; CDR3 protein: CASSPRLETYEQYF
V gene: TRBV7-9; D gene: NA; J gene: TRBJ1-4; CDR3 protein: CASSSAVNEKLFF
V gene: TRBV13; D gene: TRBD2; J gene: TRBJ2-7; CDR3 protein: CASSPQGLAGGVYEQYF
V gene: TRBV4-1; D gene: TRBD2; J gene: TRBJ2-7; CDR3 protein: CASSLYSGNEQYF
V gene: TRBV7-2; D gene: NA; J gene: TRBJ1-2; CDR3 protein: CASSLGAYGYTF
V gene: TRBV5-6; D gene: TRBD1; J gene: TRBJ1-6; CDR3 protein: CASSLGTGVRSPLHF
V gene: TRBV29-1; D gene: NA; J gene: TRBJ1-3; CDR3 protein: CSVEDDTSGNTIYF
V gene: TRBV6-5; D gene: TRBD1; J gene: TRBJ2-7; CDR3 protein: CASSYLQGALEQYF
V gene: TRBV4-3; D gene: NA; J gene: TRBJ1-4; CDR3 protein: CASSQDLLIEGGANEKLFF
V gene: TRBV6-5; D gene: TRBD1; J gene: TRBJ1-5; CDR3 protein: CASSLEGASNQPQHF
V gene: TRBV7-2; D gene: NA; J gene: TRBJ2-5; CDR3 protein: CASSPTGRETQYF
V gene: TRBV4-1; D gene: NA; J gene: TRBJ2-5; CDR3 protein: CASSQVREWETQYF
V gene: TRBV6-4; D gene: NA; J gene: TRBJ1-1; CDR3 protein: CASSREGTGTEAFF
V gene: TRBV12-2; D gene: NA; J gene: TRBJ2-7; CDR3 protein: CASRCEHSGTSGISSYEQYF
V gene: TRBV6-5; D gene: NA; J gene: TRBJ1-1; CDR3 protein: CASSYVQGNGEAFF
V gene: TRBV4-2; D gene: TRBD1; J gene: TRBJ2-7; CDR3 protein: CASSQGTGSWEQYF
V gene: TRBV30; D gene: NA; J gene: TRBJ1-6; CDR3 protein: CACPGTITRNSPLHF
V gene: TRBV28; D gene: NA; J gene: TRBJ1-3; CDR3 protein: CASGRGSSGNTIYF
V gene: TRBV9; D gene: TRBD2; J gene: TRBJ2-1; CDR3 protein: CASSESTSGLYNEQFF
V gene: TRBV7-6; D gene: TRBD1; J gene: TRBJ1-1; CDR3 protein: CASSFGQGATTEAFF
V gene: TRBV18; D gene: NA; J gene: TRBJ2-7; CDR3 protein: CASSPLRASTYEQYF
V gene: TRBV5-1; D gene: NA; J gene: TRBJ1-4; CDR3 protein: CASSLTGNNEKLFF
V gene: TRBV19; D gene: TRBD2; J gene: TRBJ2-3; CDR3 protein: CASSTGGATDTQYF
V gene: TRBV9; D gene: TRBD2; J gene: TRBJ2-3; CDR3 protein: CASSPSRLAGSTDTQYF
V gene: TRBV5-8; D gene: TRBD1; J gene: TRBJ2-3; CDR3 protein: CASPAALQGSSTDTQYF
V gene: TRBV6-5; D gene: TRBD1; J gene: TRBJ2-7; CDR3 protein: CASRTRQGVYEQYF
V gene: TRBV4-3; D gene: NA; J gene: TRBJ2-1; CDR3 protein: CASSQAAGQSSYNEQFF
V gene: TRBV28; D gene: NA; J gene: TRBJ1-6; CDR3 protein: CASRFGPTFSPLHF
V gene: TRBV7-9; D gene: NA; J gene: TRBJ1-6; CDR3 protein: CASSSGSSYNSPLHF